The 18 T cell receptor beta chains below all came from one sample that was sequenced in a study of T cell changes during pregnancy in multiple sclerosis. Repertoires were generated with immunoSEQ multiplex PCR, while TCRdb's copy carries only in-frame clones and drops some. The sample includes about 49,000 clones, 95% of them seen just once. The input for sequencing was CD8+ T cells from peripheral blood mononuclear cells, taken in the first trimester of pregnancy. The receptors derive from a female donor with multiple sclerosis, enrolled in a pregnancy study.

This clone was picked up one time. The gene calls are TRBV15 and TRBJ2-7, with 13 positions matching TRBD2. The CDR3 totals 14 residues. Germline CDR1 is LNHNV and CDR2 is YYDKDF (reference sequence). J was trimmed by 4 bases and V by 6 bases; bases with no gene match: 3. In DNA form, the CDR3 reads TGTGCCACCAGACGGACTAGCGGGAGTTACGAGCAGTACTTC. Its translation is CATRRTSGSYEQYF.

This chain uses TRBV19 with TRBJ2-1; 8 bases align to TRBD2. The CDR3 spans 13 residues. CDR1 is LNHDA, CDR2 SQIVND, per germline (reference sequence). V shed 7 bases, J shed 6 bases, and the junction held 5 bases outside the gene matches. The CDR3 region has the DNA TGTGCCAGTAACGCGGGAGGACTCAATGAGCAGTTCTTC. Protein: CASNAGGLNEQFF.

The CDR3 loop is CASSIVPRLAGDKETQYF. CDR3 sequence (DNA): TGTGCCAGTAGTATAGTACCCCGACTAGCGGGGGATAAAGAGACCCAGTACTTC. The chain carries TRBV19 and TRBJ2-5; TRBD2 matches at 12 bases. V gave up 1 base and J gave up 3 bases; unmatched junction bases: 9. The germline gives CDR1 LNHDA, CDR2 SQIVND (reference sequence). There are 18 residues in the CDR3.

This chain links TRBV5-4 with TRBJ1-1, with D hard to call. Trimming removed 1 base from V and 10 bases from J, with 14 bases in between. The CDR3 consists of 13 residues. Germline V gene sequence: CDR1 SGHNT, CDR2 YYREEE (reference sequence). The CDR3 loop is CASSLMAGEAAFF. The CDR3 coding sequence is TGTGCCAGCAGCTTGATGGCCGGGGAAGCAGCTTTCTTT.

The genes are TRBV7-9 and TRBJ2-7; 11 bases align to TRBD1. Germline V CDR1 and CDR2: SEHNR, FQNEAQ (reference sequence). V lost 4 bases and J lost 4; bases outside the gene matches: 6. The CDR3 covers 15 residues. The CDR3 nucleotides are TGTGCCAGCAGCTCGACCGGGACAGGGGGGTACGAGCAGTACTTC. Translating it yields CASSSTGTGGYEQYF.

V gene TRBV30 combines with J gene TRBJ2-2; D gene uncertain. With 3 bases removed from V and 0 bases from J, the gap between germline ends came to 5 bases. The CDR3 consists of 13 residues. Germline CDR1 and CDR2: GTSNPN and SVGIG (reference sequence). The CDR3 protein is CAWSYTNTGELFF. The CDR3, as DNA: TGTGCCTGGAGCTATACGAACACCGGGGAGCTGTTTTTT.

The chain links TRBV6-4 to TRBJ2-1; 7 nucleotides align to TRBD2. The CDR3 loop spans 17 amino acids. V lost 0 bases to trimming and J lost 0 bases; unmatched junction nucleotides: 5. The germline CDR1 and CDR2 sequences are MRHNA and SNTAGT. CDR3: CASSDSGGGGSYNEQFF. In nucleotides, the CDR3 is TGTGCCAGCAGTGACTCGGGGGGGGGAGGCTCCTACAATGAGCAGTTCTTC.

This sequence joins TRBV19 and TRBJ2-1, with 9 bases fitting TRBD1. Germline V gene sequence: CDR1 LNHDA, CDR2 SQIVND (reference sequence). The CDR3 is 14 amino acids. V shed 6 bases and J 8 bases; nucleotides not matched to a gene: 8. The CDR3 protein is CASSGPTGGDEQFF. CDR3 in DNA: TGTGCCAGTAGCGGGCCGACAGGGGGTGATGAGCAGTTCTTC. Using reference TRBV19 and TRBJ2-1 for the parts outside the CDR3, the full variable domain is DGGITQSPKYLFRKEGQNVTLSCEQNLNHDAMYWYRQDPGQGLRLIYYSQIVNDFQKGDIAEGYSVSREKKESFPLTVTSAQKNPTAFYLCASSGPTGGDEQFFGPGTRLTVL.

This chain links TRBV4-1 with TRBJ2-1; D is perhaps TRBD2 (5 bases). V was cut by 1 base and J by 4 bases, with 14 bases left in between. Germline values: CDR1 MGHRA, CDR2 YSYEKL. CDR3 size: 16 residues. The CDR3 nucleotides are TGCGCCAGCAGCCAAGCTGACGGGTCGGGGTACAATGAGCAGTTCTTC. This encodes CASSQADGSGYNEQFF.

The chain has TRBV27 and TRBJ2-7, with 9 positions matching TRBD1. V lost 6 bases to trimming and J lost 3 bases; unmatched junction nucleotides: 6. The CDR3 spans 14 residues. Germline V gene sequence: CDR1 MNHEY, CDR2 SMNVEV (reference sequence). The CDR3 sequence: CASRQGQGDYEQYF. CDR3 DNA sequence: TGTGCCAGCAGACAGGGACAGGGAGACTACGAGCAGTACTTC.

CDR3 sequence (DNA): TGTGCCAGCAGCTTAAGGACTAGCGCGAGCACAGATACGCAGTATTTT. Residues: CASSLRTSASTDTQYF. The chain links TRBV13 to TRBJ2-3; 9 bases align to TRBD2. The CDR3 runs to 16 residues. The V gene's germline CDR1 is PRHDT and CDR2 FYEKMQ (reference sequence). Trimming took 2 bases from V and 0 from J; bases not matched to a gene: 3.

This chain joins TRBV30 and TRBJ1-1; TRBD1 matches 9 bases. The V segment lost 4 bases and the J segment 11 bases; nucleotides outside the gene matches: 11. Per the germline V gene, CDR1 is GTSNPN and CDR2 is SVGIG (reference sequence). This CDR3 has 13 amino acids. CDR3 bases: TGTGCCTGGAACACAGGGACAGGGAGTCGCGCTTTCTTT. Amino acids: CAWNTGTGSRAFF.

This clone has only one observation. This chain joins TRBV5-1 and TRBJ2-1; TRBD2 matches at 11 bases. Germline CDR1 SGHRS, CDR2 YFSETQ. The CDR3 runs to 16 residues. With 3 bases clipped from V and 8 bases from J, the junction kept 10 bases outside the gene matches. As DNA, the CDR3 is TGCGCCAGCAGCTCGCGAACGACTAGCGGGATAGATGAGCAGTTCTTC. Translated: CASSSRTTSGIDEQFF. The whole variable domain, remainder taken from reference TRBV5-1 and TRBJ2-1, is KAGVTQTPRYLIKTRGQQVTLSCSPISGHRSVSWYQQTPGQGLQFLFEYFSETQRNKGNFPGRFSGRQFSNSRSEMNVSTLELGDSALYLCASSSRTTSGIDEQFFGPGTRLTVL.

This clone was seen a single time. The rearrangement uses TRBV5-4 and TRBJ2-1; 13 nucleotides agree with TRBD2. This CDR3 spans 15 amino acids. Germline V CDR1 and CDR2: SGHNT, YYREEE (reference sequence). V trimming: 4 bases; J trimming: 8 bases; junction bases outside the gene matches: 6. The CDR3 loop is CASSQGLAGSDEQFF. The CDR3 nucleotides read TGTGCCAGCAGCCAGGGACTAGCGGGGTCCGATGAGCAGTTCTTC.

The chain joins TRBV4-2 to TRBJ2-7; maybe TRBD2 (6 bases). CDR3 size: 14 residues. The V gene's germline CDR1 is LGHNA and CDR2 YNFKEQ. With 1 base removed from V and 5 bases from J, the gap between germline ends came to 12 bases. CDR3 nucleotide sequence: TGTGCCAGCAGCCAAGGTGGGGGAGGCGACGAGCAGTACTTC. Translation gives CASSQGGGGDEQYF.

The V gene is TRBV30, the J gene TRBJ2-1; TRBD2 matches 8 bases. CDR3 length equals 14 residues. The germline gives CDR1 GTSNPN, CDR2 SVGIG (reference sequence). V trimming: 2 bases; J trimming: 6 bases; junction bases outside the gene matches: 6. The CDR3 protein is CAWSSGLAANEQFF. For the CDR3, the DNA is TGTGCCTGGAGTAGCGGACTAGCAGCCAATGAGCAGTTCTTC.

This chain links TRBV6-5 with TRBJ1-5; no definite D call. The CDR3 consists of 13 residues. With 6 bases removed from V and 1 base from J, the gap between germline ends came to 7 bases. Germline CDR1 MNHEY, CDR2 SVGAGI. For the CDR3, the DNA is TGTGCCAGCAGGTGGCTCAGCAATCAGCCCCAGCATTTT. The encoded protein is CASRWLSNQPQHF.

V gene TRBV27 combines with J gene TRBJ2-7; D uncertain. V was cut by 1 base and J by 4 bases, with 14 bases left in between. The CDR3 has 15 amino acids. The V gene's germline CDR1 is MNHEY and CDR2 SMNVEV (reference sequence). In DNA form, the CDR3 reads TGTGCCAGCAGTTTATTTTTCGGAGTAAATTACGAGCAGTACTTC. It translates to CASSLFFGVNYEQYF.